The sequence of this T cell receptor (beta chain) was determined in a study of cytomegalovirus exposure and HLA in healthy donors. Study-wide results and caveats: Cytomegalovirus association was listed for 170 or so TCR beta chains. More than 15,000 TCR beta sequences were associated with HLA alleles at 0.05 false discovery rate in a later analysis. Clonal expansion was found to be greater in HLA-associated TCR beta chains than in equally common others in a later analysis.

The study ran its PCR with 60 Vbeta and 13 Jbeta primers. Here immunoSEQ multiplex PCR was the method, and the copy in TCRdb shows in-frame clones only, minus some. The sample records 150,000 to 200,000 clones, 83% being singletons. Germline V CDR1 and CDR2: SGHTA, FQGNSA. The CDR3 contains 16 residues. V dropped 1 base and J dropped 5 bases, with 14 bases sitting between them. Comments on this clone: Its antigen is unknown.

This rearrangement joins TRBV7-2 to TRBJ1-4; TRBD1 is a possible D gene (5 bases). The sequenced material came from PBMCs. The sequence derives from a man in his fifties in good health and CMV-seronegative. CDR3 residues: CASSLGAGLRNEKLFF. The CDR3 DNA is TGTGCCAGCAGCTTAGGGGCAGGGTTAAGGAATGAAAAACTGTTTTTT.